Listed below are T cell receptor beta chains from one sample, sequenced in a study of radiotherapy plus CTLA-4 blockade in lung cancer. Data came from immunoSEQ multiplex PCR; TCRdb stores just in-frame clones and leaves some out. This table has 45,000 to 60,000 clones, 79% appearing once. The sequenced sample was peripheral blood, obtained from a patient treated with radiotherapy plus ipilimumab. The receptors were sampled from a human donor with non-small cell lung cancer who had a complete response to radiotherapy plus ipilimumab. Both conserved end residues are part of each CDR3. The D gene is left open where the match is weak. Only some rows state a clone size, as once, few, many or a class for expanded clones.

.	TRBJ1-4	.	TRBV5-4	TGTGCCAGCAGCTTACAGGGTAGAGGGGATGAAAAACTGTTTTTT	CASSLQGRGDEKLFF
.	TRBJ1-1	.	TRBV19	TGTGCCAGTAGCCCCCGTGGACAGACGATTATAAAGAACACTGAAGCTTTCTTT	CASSPRGQTIIKNTEAFF
TRBD2	TRBJ2-1	few	TRBV19	TGTGCCAGTAGTATAGACCCTCGGGCGGGGGGGAGGATCTTC	CASSIDPRAGGRIF
.	TRBJ2-2	.	TRBV19	TGTGCCAGTAGTACGACGTGGCTCCGGGCCGGGGAGCTGTTTTTT	CASSTTWLRAGELFF
TRBD2	TRBJ2-3	.	TRBV4-3	TGCGCCAGCAGCCGTAGCGGTGCGGGGGGCACAGATACGCAGTATTTT	CASSRSGAGGTDTQYF
.	TRBJ1-1	.	TRBV2	TGTGCCAGCCGTCCTGAGAGAGACACTGAAGCTTTCTTT	CASRPERDTEAFF
.	TRBJ1-4	.	TRBV5-5	TGTGCCAGCAGCCTCTCGAAGGGGGAGGGTGAAAAACTGTTTTTT	CASSLSKGEGEKLFF
TRBD2	TRBJ2-5	once	TRBV5-4	TGTGCCAGCAGCCAAATCGGTAGCGGGAGCTGGGAGACCCAGTACTTC	CASSQIGSGSWETQYF
.	TRBJ2-2	.	TRBV27	TGTGCCAGCAGGGGGGGCAGGGGGAGGTCCGGGGAGCTGTTTTTT	CASRGGRGRSGELFF
TRBD2	TRBJ2-1	few	TRBV2	TGTGCCAGCAGGGGCGGGACTAGAGGCTATGAGCAGTTCTTC	CASRGGTRGYEQFF
TRBD2	TRBJ2-2	.	TRBV27	TGTGCCAGCACCAGGGCCCCCCCGGGAGGGCCTGTCGGGGAGCTGTTTTTT	CASTRAPPGGPVGELFF
.	TRBJ2-2	.	TRBV5-1	TGCGCCAGCAGCACGGGTGGGTTCGCGAACACCGGGGAGCTGTTTTTT	CASSTGGFANTGELFF
.	TRBJ2-3	few	TRBV10-1	TGCGCCAGCAGTGAGTCGATAGATATAGATACGCAGTATTTT	CASSESIDIDTQYF
.	TRBJ1-6	.	TRBV5-4	TGTGCCAGCAGCTTAAACGTATTGGCAGCAGACAGCTCCTATAATTCACCCCTCCACTTT	CASSLNVLAADSSYNSPLHF
.	TRBJ1-2	.	TRBV25-1	TGTGCCAGCAGTGGACACGACTATGGCTACACCTTC	CASSGHDYGYTF
.	TRBJ2-1	.	TRBV7-7	TGTGCTAGCAGCCCAGGGACAAACAATGAGCAGTTCTTC	CASSPGTNNEQFF
.	TRBJ1-1	.	TRBV25-1	TGTGCCAGCAGTTCCTTAGGGGGCACTGAAGCTTTCTTT	CASSSLGGTEAFF
TRBD2	TRBJ2-1	.	TRBV10-3	TGTGCCATCCGGGGGGGCTCGAATGAGCAGTTCTTC	CAIRGGSNEQFF
.	TRBJ1-3	.	TRBV5-1	TGCGCCAGCAGCCTTGGGGGGACGGAGAGCTCTGGAAACACCATATATTTT	CASSLGGTESSGNTIYF
.	TRBJ1-5	.	TRBV7-2	TGTGCCAGCAGCTTAAATCCCCTGAGGACAGTCGGACAGCCCCAGCATTTT	CASSLNPLRTVGQPQHF
.	TRBJ2-5	.	TRBV7-9	TGTGCCAGCAGGTTGAGTGAGAAACAAGAGACCCAGTACTTC	CASRLSEKQETQYF
.	TRBJ2-7	.	TRBV5-6	TGTGCCAGCAGCAAGGACGGGATTGCCTACGAGCAGTACTTC	CASSKDGIAYEQYF
TRBD1	TRBJ2-7	.	TRBV5-4	TGTGCCAGCAGCTCCGACAGGGGCGAATCGACCTACGAGCAGTACTTC	CASSSDRGESTYEQYF
.	TRBJ1-2	.	TRBV29-1	TGCAGCGTTGAAGACGGGGGAGTTGGGGGTAACTATGGCTACACCTTC	CSVEDGGVGGNYGYTF
.	TRBJ2-7	.	TRBV7-2	TGTGCCACCCAGGGTCAGGGTGGCCCCTACGAGCAGTACTTC	CATQGQGGPYEQYF
TRBD1	TRBJ2-7	.	TRBV10-3	TGCGCCATCAGTGGAGACAGGGCCTACGAGCAGTACTTC	CAISGDRAYEQYF
TRBD2	TRBJ2-1	few	TRBV7-8	TGTGCCAGCAGCGCCCCCAGGGTTGGGACTAACAATTTGTTCTTC	CASSAPRVGTNNLFF
.	TRBJ1-4	.	TRBV6-5	TGTGCCAGCAGGCAGAATGAAAAACTGTTTTTT	CASRQNEKLFF
TRBD1	TRBJ1-5	.	TRBV12-5	TGTGCTAGTGGACGCCTAAGACAGGGGATCCGAAGCAATCAGCCCCAGCATTTT	CASGRLRQGIRSNQPQHF
.	TRBJ1-4	.	TRBV5-1	TGCGCCAGCAGCTTCCCAGGGCAGGGTCCCGAAAAACTGTTTTTT	CASSFPGQGPEKLFF
TRBD1	TRBJ1-2	few	TRBV19	TGTGCCAGTAGCCTGAGGGGGCAGGGGGACTATGGCTACACCTTC	CASSLRGQGDYGYTF
.	TRBJ1-1	.	TRBV5-4	TGTGCCAGCAGGTGGGCAGGTGGGAACACTGAAGCTTTCTTT	CASRWAGGNTEAFF
TRBD1	TRBJ1-3	.	TRBV28	TGTGCCAGCAGTTTATCGGGGACAGGGGGCAGAAACACCATATATTTT	CASSLSGTGGRNTIYF
TRBD1	TRBJ1-1	.	TRBV5-1	TGCGCCAGCAGCTTGGCCAGGGGGCCGAACACTGAAGCTTTCTTT	CASSLARGPNTEAFF
.	TRBJ2-1	.	TRBV9	TGTGCCAGCAGCGTAACTCGCTCCTACAATGAGCAGTTCTTC	CASSVTRSYNEQFF
.	TRBJ2-1	.	TRBV5-4	TGTGCCAGCAGCTTGGCCTCCTCGGGTAACAATGAGCAGTTCTTC	CASSLASSGNNEQFF
.	TRBJ2-2	.	TRBV6-5	TGTGCCAGCCGGAGGGTAACCGGGGAGCTGTTTTTT	CASRRVTGELFF
.	TRBJ1-3	once	TRBV25-1	TGTGCCAGCAGTGAGTGGGGCGGGATTTCCCTCTCTGGAAACACCATATATTTT	CASSEWGGISLSGNTIYF
.	TRBJ2-2	.	TRBV13	TGTGCCAGCAGCTCGAGGGCCAGCGGGTCGAACACCGGGGAGCTGTTTTTT	CASSSRASGSNTGELFF
.	TRBJ2-7	.	TRBV19	TGTGCCAGTAGTTCCTCTGAGGGAGTAGACGGGGGAAGCTCCTACGAGCAGTACTTC	CASSSSEGVDGGSSYEQYF
.	TRBJ2-1	.	TRBV7-6	TGTGCCAGCAGCTCCCCTACCGGACACCAATACAATGAGCAGTTCTTC	CASSSPTGHQYNEQFF
TRBD1	TRBJ1-1	.	TRBV11-2	TGTGCCAGCAGCTTAGATCGGGACAGTTCTGAAGCTTTCTTT	CASSLDRDSSEAFF